What follows are 14 T cell receptor beta chains derived from one specimen sequenced in a study of blood T cell repertoires in COVID-19. The method was immunoSEQ multiplex PCR; TCRdb's version includes in-frame clones alone and lacks a portion of them. The data hold around 120,000 clones, with 75% to 90% observed a single time. What was sequenced was PBMCs or T cells enriched from blood (not recorded which). The receptors here all came from a woman between 45 and 65 years old who had recovered from COVID-19.

CDR3 sequence (DNA): TGTGCCAGCTCACCTGATACAGGGGGTAATGAAAAACTGTTTTTT. Its protein product is CASSPDTGGNEKLFF. This chain links TRBV18 with TRBJ1-4, with 8 bases fitting TRBD1. This CDR3 is 15 amino acids long. Germline V lookup: CDR1 KGHSH, CDR2 LQKENI. After removal of 3 bases from V and 4 bases from J, the junction contained 4 bases not matched to a gene.

The chain links TRBV7-9 to TRBJ1-4; D remains ambiguous. The CDR3 loop spans 14 amino acids. The V gene's germline CDR1 is SEHNR and CDR2 FQNEAQ (reference sequence). V lost 5 bases and J 2 bases, leaving 9 bases between the germline ends. CDR3 amino acids: CASSARVTNEKLFF. In nucleotides, the CDR3 is TGTGCCAGCAGCGCCCGGGTCACTAATGAAAAACTGTTTTTT.

The J gene is TRBJ1-1, the V gene TRBV14; D remains ambiguous. The CDR3 consists of 14 residues. V lost 4 bases and J lost 3, with 12 bases in between. Germline lookup yields CDR1 SGHDN and CDR2 FVKESK. CDR3 in DNA: TGTGCCAGCAGCCCAGTAACTACGGACACTGAAGCTTTCTTT. This sequence encodes CASSPVTTDTEAFF.

This sequence joins TRBV6-4 and TRBJ2-2, with D maybe TRBD2 (6 bases). Per germline, CDR1 MRHNA and CDR2 SNTAGT. Trimming cost V 4 bases and J 7 bases, with 13 bases left between them. The CDR3 is 14 amino acids. CDR3 residues: CASSVREMGGELFF. The CDR3 DNA follows: TGTGCCAGCAGTGTTCGGGAGATGGGCGGGGAGCTGTTTTTT.

This clone was recorded only once. The chain employs TRBV6-1 and TRBJ2-3, with a possible D match to TRBD1 (5 bases). The V gene lost 1 base and the J gene lost 0 bases, with 8 bases spanning the gap. Germline assignment: CDR1 MNHNS and CDR2 SASEGT. The CDR3 loop spans 15 amino acids. Here the CDR3 DNA reads TGTGCCAGCAGTGAAGTAACAGGAAGCACAGATACGCAGTATTTT. Its translation is CASSEVTGSTDTQYF.

The chain joins TRBV30 to TRBJ1-6; 8 bases map to TRBD1. V dropped 5 bases and J dropped 3; count of bases not matched to a gene: 6. Germline-derived CDR1 and CDR2 are GTSNPN and SVGIG (reference sequence). This CDR3 has 15 amino acids. CDR3 protein: CAWRTGGVYNSPLHF. The CDR3 DNA reads TGTGCCTGGCGAACAGGGGGAGTCTATAATTCACCCCTCCACTTT.

This chain uses TRBV7-6 with TRBJ1-3; tentatively, D is TRBD1 (6 bases). Trimming left V 4 bases short and J 3 bases short, with 19 bases between. Per the germline V gene, CDR1 is SGHVS and CDR2 is FNYEAQ. This CDR3 has 17 residues. The CDR3 region is CASSSDDRPLGGNTIYF. The CDR3 nucleotides read TGTGCCAGCAGCTCCGACGACAGGCCGTTAGGTGGAAACACCATATATTTT.

V and J are TRBV19 and TRBJ1-5; possibly TRBD1 for D (6 bases). The CDR3 is 16 amino acids. The V end was cut by 6 bases, the J end by 0 bases, with 15 bases between. Germline V gene sequence: CDR1 LNHDA, CDR2 SQIVND (reference sequence). CDR3 nucleotide sequence: TGTGCCAGTAGGAACAGGGCCGGAGGTAGCAATCAGCCCCAGCATTTT. It specifies CASRNRAGGSNQPQHF.

In its sample, this clone was seen once. This sequence joins TRBV27 and TRBJ2-2; D call uncertain. From germline, CDR1 is MNHEY and CDR2 SMNVEV (reference sequence). The CDR3 extends over 15 amino acids. Trimming removed 2 bases at V and 8 bases at J, with 15 bases between. The CDR3 coding sequence is TGTGCCAGCAGTTTAGTTCCCCCTAGGCTAGGGGAGCTGTTTTTT. Its protein product is CASSLVPPRLGELFF.

J is TRBJ2-2 and V is TRBV3-1 (or the pseudogene TRBV3-2); D is undetermined. The V end was cut by 0 bases, the J end by 3 bases, with 20 bases between. Germline V gene sequence: CDR1 LGHDT, CDR2 YNNKEL (reference sequence). The CDR3 extends over 19 amino acids. CDR3 coding DNA: TGTGCCAGCAGCCAAGACGTCATCCGAAATGGGCAAGACACCGGGGAGCTGTTTTTT. Protein sequence: CASSQDVIRNGQDTGELFF.

The CDR3 loop reads CASSLAQGASGYTF. The CDR3 DNA is TGTGCCAGCAGCTTAGCGCAGGGGGCAAGTGGCTACACCTTC. V usage is TRBV7-9 and J usage is TRBJ1-2, with 8 bases lining up with TRBD1. Germline V gene data show CDR1 as SEHNR and CDR2 as FQNEAQ (reference sequence). Trimming cost V 0 bases and J 7 bases; bases outside gene matches: 4. The CDR3 has 14 residues.

The gene calls are TRBV29-1 and TRBJ1-2; TRBD1 matches 10 bases. Per germline, CDR1 SQVTM and CDR2 ANQGSEA. The CDR3 is 15 residues long. J was trimmed by 2 bases and V by 3 bases; bases with no gene match: 6. CDR3 bases: TGCAGCGTTGACGAATCGGACAGGGGGAACTATGGCTACACCTTC. It specifies CSVDESDRGNYGYTF.

The CDR3 coding sequence is TGTGCCAGCAGCCCGTCTGACTTCCAAGAGACCCAGTACTTC. Translated, it gives CASSPSDFQETQYF. The V call is TRBV7-8, the J call TRBJ2-5; D unclear. Germline V CDR1 and CDR2: SGHVS, FQNEAQ. Deletions cut 5 bases from V and 1 base from J, with 11 bases between. The CDR3 runs to 14 residues.

A single count supports this clone. This sequence joins TRBV6-5 and TRBJ1-4; 7 bases are a match to TRBD1. V shed 6 bases and J 4 bases; nucleotides not matched to a gene: 5. In germline, CDR1 is MNHEY, CDR2 SVGAGI. CDR3 length equals 14 residues. CDR3 sequence reads: CASSHDRDNEKLFF. The CDR3 coding sequence is TGTGCCAGCAGCCACGACAGGGATAATGAAAAACTGTTTTTT.